These T cell receptor beta chains were read from a single sample in a study of T cell changes during pregnancy in multiple sclerosis. The repertoire was sequenced with immunoSEQ multiplex PCR; TCRdb's copy has only in-frame clones and lacks some. The sample shows 30,000 or so clones, 80% to 90% of them seen only once. Here the sequenced sample was CD8+ T cells from peripheral blood mononuclear cells, taken in the second trimester of pregnancy. The source is a female donor with multiple sclerosis, enrolled in a pregnancy study. The CDR3 runs from the conserved cysteine through the conserved F or W. A D gene is named only where the DNA matches it firmly. Only part of the rows carry a size: once, few, many, or a class if the clone is expanded.

clone_size: .; d_call: .; j_call: TRBJ1-2; v_call: TRBV27; cdr3_nt: TGTGCCAGCAGTATCGGTCTCCCGATGAGGTATGGCTACACCTTC; cdr3_aa: CASSIGLPMRYGYTF
clone_size: .; d_call: .; j_call: TRBJ2-1; v_call: TRBV27; cdr3_nt: TGTGCCAGCAGTTTATTAAGAACGGAGAATGAGCAGTTCTTC; cdr3_aa: CASSLLRTENEQFF
clone_size: .; d_call: TRBD1; j_call: TRBJ1-1; v_call: TRBV19; cdr3_nt: TGTGCCAGTAGCCCGCCCGGGACAGGACACGACACTGAAGCTTTCTTT; cdr3_aa: CASSPPGTGHDTEAFF
clone_size: .; d_call: TRBD2; j_call: TRBJ2-1; v_call: TRBV5-1; cdr3_nt: TGCGCCAGCAGCTTTCTGAGCGGGACTCCAGTCAATGAGCAGTTCTTC; cdr3_aa: CASSFLSGTPVNEQFF
clone_size: .; d_call: .; j_call: TRBJ2-7; v_call: TRBV19; cdr3_nt: TGTGCCAGTAGTATCAGTGGGAGCTCCTACGAGCAGTACTTC; cdr3_aa: CASSISGSSYEQYF
clone_size: .; d_call: TRBD1; j_call: TRBJ1-1; v_call: TRBV18; cdr3_nt: TGTGCCAGCTCACTAAGACAGGGGGCGGACACTGAAGCTTTCTTT; cdr3_aa: CASSLRQGADTEAFF
clone_size: .; d_call: TRBD2; j_call: TRBJ2-1; v_call: TRBV9; cdr3_nt: TGTGCCAGCAGCGCCTCAAGGACTAGCGGGAACACTTTCTATGAGCAGTTCTTC; cdr3_aa: CASSASRTSGNTFYEQFF
clone_size: once; d_call: .; j_call: TRBJ2-7; v_call: TRBV7-8; cdr3_nt: TGTGCCAGCAGCGGCCAGGGACTGTACGAGCAGTACTTC; cdr3_aa: CASSGQGLYEQYF
clone_size: .; d_call: .; j_call: TRBJ1-1; v_call: TRBV13; cdr3_nt: TGTGCCAGCAGCCCTACGTATATGAACACTGAAGCTTTCTTT; cdr3_aa: CASSPTYMNTEAFF
clone_size: .; d_call: .; j_call: TRBJ1-1; v_call: TRBV29-1; cdr3_nt: TGCAGCGTTGAAGATTCCGCGGCGAACACTGAAGCTTTCTTT; cdr3_aa: CSVEDSAANTEAFF
clone_size: .; d_call: TRBD2; j_call: TRBJ2-3; v_call: TRBV29-1; cdr3_nt: TGCAGCGTTGAAACCCGCGGGGGACGAAGAGATACGCAGTATTTT; cdr3_aa: CSVETRGGRRDTQYF
clone_size: .; d_call: .; j_call: TRBJ2-7; v_call: TRBV13; cdr3_nt: TGTGCCAGCAGTTCTTTCGGGGGATACGAGCAGTACTTC; cdr3_aa: CASSSFGGYEQYF
clone_size: .; d_call: TRBD1; j_call: TRBJ1-1; v_call: TRBV25-1; cdr3_nt: TGTGCCAGCAGACAGGGGGGAGTCACTGAAGCTTTCTTT; cdr3_aa: CASRQGGVTEAFF
clone_size: once; d_call: TRBD1; j_call: TRBJ1-1; v_call: TRBV4-1; cdr3_nt: TGCGCCAGCAGCCAACGGACAGGGTTGAACACTGAAGCTTTCTTT; cdr3_aa: CASSQRTGLNTEAFF
clone_size: .; d_call: TRBD2; j_call: TRBJ2-7; v_call: TRBV28; cdr3_nt: TGTGCCAGCAGTTTGGGGGGGGGTTCCTACGAGCAGTACTTC; cdr3_aa: CASSLGGGSYEQYF
clone_size: .; d_call: TRBD1; j_call: TRBJ2-1; v_call: TRBV7-9; cdr3_nt: TGTGCCAGCAGCTCCTCCGGGACAGCCTACAATGAGCAGTTCTTC; cdr3_aa: CASSSSGTAYNEQFF
clone_size: .; d_call: TRBD1; j_call: TRBJ2-3; v_call: TRBV5-1; cdr3_nt: TGCGCCAGCAGCTGGGACAGGGGCACAGATACGCAGTATTTT; cdr3_aa: CASSWDRGTDTQYF
clone_size: once; d_call: TRBD2; j_call: TRBJ2-1; v_call: TRBV6-1; cdr3_nt: TGTGCCAGCAGTGAAGTAATCGGGAGGGCCGGATTCGATGAGCAGTTCTTC; cdr3_aa: CASSEVIGRAGFDEQFF
clone_size: .; d_call: .; j_call: TRBJ2-7; v_call: TRBV7-9; cdr3_nt: TGTGCCAGCAGCTTAGCAGGGGCGTACGAGCAGTACTTC; cdr3_aa: CASSLAGAYEQYF
clone_size: .; d_call: .; j_call: TRBJ2-7; v_call: TRBV11-2; cdr3_nt: TGTGCCAGCAGCCCCGGGACTGATGAGCAGTACTTC; cdr3_aa: CASSPGTDEQYF
clone_size: .; d_call: TRBD2; j_call: TRBJ2-1; v_call: TRBV7-8; cdr3_nt: TGTGCCAGCAGTCTAGCGGGGGGGTACAATGAGCAGTTCTTC; cdr3_aa: CASSLAGGYNEQFF
clone_size: .; d_call: .; j_call: TRBJ2-1; v_call: TRBV6-5; cdr3_nt: TGTGCCAGCAGTTACTCGAGGGATGAGCAGTTCTTC; cdr3_aa: CASSYSRDEQFF
clone_size: .; d_call: .; j_call: TRBJ1-1; v_call: TRBV2; cdr3_nt: TGTGCCAGCAGGATGGACAGCAGATACACTGAAGCTTTCTTT; cdr3_aa: CASRMDSRYTEAFF
clone_size: few; d_call: .; j_call: TRBJ1-1; v_call: TRBV28; cdr3_nt: TGTGCCAGCAGTTTAACGGTGTTCATGAACACTGAAGCTTTCTTT; cdr3_aa: CASSLTVFMNTEAFF
clone_size: .; d_call: TRBD2; j_call: TRBJ2-1; v_call: TRBV27; cdr3_nt: TGTGCCAGCACCCCCAGCGGGGTTCACAATGAGCAGTTCTTC; cdr3_aa: CASTPSGVHNEQFF
clone_size: .; d_call: .; j_call: TRBJ1-6; v_call: TRBV6-1; cdr3_nt: TGTGCCAGCAGTGACCGGGCGGGCTCCTATAATTCACCCCTCCACTTT; cdr3_aa: CASSDRAGSYNSPLHF
clone_size: .; d_call: TRBD1; j_call: TRBJ1-5; v_call: TRBV27; cdr3_nt: TGTGCCAGCAGTTTATTGGCGGGACAGGGGGTGCGCCAGCCCCAGCATTTT; cdr3_aa: CASSLLAGQGVRQPQHF
clone_size: .; d_call: TRBD2; j_call: TRBJ2-4; v_call: TRBV2; cdr3_nt: TGTGCCAGCAGACTAGGACTAGCGGTAATAGCCAAAAACATTCAGTACTTC; cdr3_aa: CASRLGLAVIAKNIQYF
clone_size: .; d_call: .; j_call: TRBJ2-7; v_call: TRBV27; cdr3_nt: TGTGCCAGCAGTTTAGGGCAGGACTCCTACGAGCAGTACTTC; cdr3_aa: CASSLGQDSYEQYF
clone_size: .; d_call: .; j_call: TRBJ2-3; v_call: TRBV7-8; cdr3_nt: TGTGCCAGCAGCTTAGCTCGCAGGGGTGCAGATACGCAGTATTTT; cdr3_aa: CASSLARRGADTQYF
clone_size: .; d_call: .; j_call: TRBJ2-1; v_call: TRBV11-2; cdr3_nt: TGTGCCAGCAGCTTAGTGCTGGGGCAGGAGCAGTTCTTC; cdr3_aa: CASSLVLGQEQFF
clone_size: .; d_call: .; j_call: TRBJ1-1; v_call: TRBV7-9; cdr3_nt: TGTGCCAGCAGCTTAGGGGTTGGACACGCGAACACTGAAGCTTTCTTT; cdr3_aa: CASSLGVGHANTEAFF
clone_size: .; d_call: .; j_call: TRBJ2-3; v_call: TRBV5-5; cdr3_nt: TGTGCCAGCAGCTTGCAGGGGACCACAGATACGCAGTATTTT; cdr3_aa: CASSLQGTTDTQYF
clone_size: once; d_call: .; j_call: TRBJ1-5; v_call: TRBV7-8; cdr3_nt: TGTGCCAGCAGCTTAGACAGGGCCAACAATCAGCCCCAGCATTTT; cdr3_aa: CASSLDRANNQPQHF
clone_size: .; d_call: TRBD1; j_call: TRBJ1-3; v_call: TRBV28; cdr3_nt: TGTGCCAGCAGCCGGGGACAGAACTCTGGAAACACCATATATTTT; cdr3_aa: CASSRGQNSGNTIYF
clone_size: .; d_call: .; j_call: TRBJ1-2; v_call: TRBV11-2; cdr3_nt: TGTGCCAGCAGCCCCCTTCCGGGAGCTCGGGATGGCTACACCTTC; cdr3_aa: CASSPLPGARDGYTF
clone_size: .; d_call: .; j_call: TRBJ1-2; v_call: TRBV5-5; cdr3_nt: TGTGCCAGCAGCTTCCGGGACTTCTATGGCTACACCTTC; cdr3_aa: CASSFRDFYGYTF
clone_size: .; d_call: TRBD2; j_call: TRBJ2-7; v_call: TRBV6-1; cdr3_nt: TGTGCCAGCAGTGAAGGGGCGGGGGGGATTAGCGAGCAGTACTTC; cdr3_aa: CASSEGAGGISEQYF
clone_size: .; d_call: TRBD1; j_call: TRBJ1-2; v_call: TRBV28; cdr3_nt: TGTGCCAGCAGTTTATTCGGACAGGGGATTAACTATGGCTACACCTTC; cdr3_aa: CASSLFGQGINYGYTF
clone_size: .; d_call: .; j_call: TRBJ2-1; v_call: TRBV28; cdr3_nt: TGTGCCAGCAGCCCAGGGCGCCTGCTTAACTACAATGAGCAGTTCTTC; cdr3_aa: CASSPGRLLNYNEQFF
clone_size: .; d_call: TRBD2; j_call: TRBJ2-2; v_call: TRBV2; cdr3_nt: TGTGCCAGCAGTGTGCGGGGGACCGGGGAGCTGTTTTTT; cdr3_aa: CASSVRGTGELFF
clone_size: .; d_call: TRBD1; j_call: TRBJ1-4; v_call: TRBV2; cdr3_nt: TGTGCCAGCAGTCCTGACAGGGGGAAGAATGAAAAACTGTTTTTT; cdr3_aa: CASSPDRGKNEKLFF
clone_size: .; d_call: .; j_call: TRBJ2-1; v_call: TRBV6-5; cdr3_nt: TGTGCCAGCAGTTGGGGACTGGGGGATGAGCAGTTCTTC; cdr3_aa: CASSWGLGDEQFF
clone_size: .; d_call: .; j_call: TRBJ2-7; v_call: TRBV27; cdr3_nt: TGTGCCAGCAGTTTATCGCCCCTAGGAAACGAGCAGTACTTC; cdr3_aa: CASSLSPLGNEQYF
clone_size: few; d_call: .; j_call: TRBJ1-1; v_call: TRBV19; cdr3_nt: TGTGCCAGTAGTATAAGGGGGAGCACTGAAGCTTTCTTT; cdr3_aa: CASSIRGSTEAFF
clone_size: .; d_call: TRBD2; j_call: TRBJ2-1; v_call: TRBV5-1; cdr3_nt: TGCGCCAGCAGCTCCCCTTGGGGGCGGGGGGGCTACAATGAGCAGTTCTTC; cdr3_aa: CASSSPWGRGGYNEQFF
clone_size: .; d_call: .; j_call: TRBJ1-2; v_call: TRBV7-9; cdr3_nt: TGTGCCAGCAGCTTAGGTCGGGGTACAAGGGAGGATGGCTACACCTTC; cdr3_aa: CASSLGRGTREDGYTF
clone_size: .; d_call: TRBD2; j_call: TRBJ2-7; v_call: TRBV27; cdr3_nt: TGTGCCAGCAGTACCGGGACTAGCCATTCCTACGAGCAGTACTTC; cdr3_aa: CASSTGTSHSYEQYF
clone_size: once; d_call: TRBD2; j_call: TRBJ2-3; v_call: TRBV7-9; cdr3_nt: TGTGCCAGCAGCGCTACTAGCGGGGGGCCGGATACGCAGTATTTT; cdr3_aa: CASSATSGGPDTQYF
clone_size: .; d_call: TRBD1; j_call: TRBJ1-2; v_call: TRBV19; cdr3_nt: TGTGCCAGTAGTCCCAAACAGGGGAGCTATGGCTACACCTTC; cdr3_aa: CASSPKQGSYGYTF
clone_size: .; d_call: .; j_call: TRBJ1-2; v_call: TRBV6-5; cdr3_nt: TGTGCCAGCAGTTACTCCCAGTCTGACTATGGCTACACCTTC; cdr3_aa: CASSYSQSDYGYTF
clone_size: .; d_call: .; j_call: TRBJ1-1; v_call: TRBV5-4; cdr3_nt: TGTGCCAGCAGATCCATCTGCGAGGCGTGCACTGAAGCTTTCTTT; cdr3_aa: CASRSICEACTEAFF
clone_size: .; d_call: TRBD2; j_call: TRBJ2-1; v_call: TRBV27; cdr3_nt: TGTGCCAGCAGTTTGACTAGCGGGAGATCTAAACGGTTCTTC; cdr3_aa: CASSLTSGRSKRFF
clone_size: medium-sized; d_call: TRBD2; j_call: TRBJ2-1; v_call: TRBV9; cdr3_nt: TGTGCCAGCAGCGTAAGCGGGGGGGCCTTTAATGAGCAGTTCTTC; cdr3_aa: CASSVSGGAFNEQFF
clone_size: .; d_call: .; j_call: TRBJ2-7; v_call: TRBV6-5; cdr3_nt: TGTGCCAGCGAACAGGGCTACGAGCAGTACTTC; cdr3_aa: CASEQGYEQYF
clone_size: .; d_call: .; j_call: TRBJ2-3; v_call: TRBV7-3; cdr3_nt: TGTGCCAGCAGCAGAATGGCGACTTCCGAAAGTAGCACAGATACGCAGTATTTT; cdr3_aa: CASSRMATSESSTDTQYF
clone_size: .; d_call: .; j_call: TRBJ2-1; v_call: TRBV5-1; cdr3_nt: TGCGCCACTGGGGGGGGCACTTACAATGAGCAGTTCTTC; cdr3_aa: CATGGGTYNEQFF
clone_size: .; d_call: .; j_call: TRBJ1-1; v_call: TRBV6-5; cdr3_nt: TGTGCCAGCAGTTTGGGGCGCATGAACACTGAAGCTTTCTTT; cdr3_aa: CASSLGRMNTEAFF
clone_size: .; d_call: TRBD1; j_call: TRBJ2-7; v_call: TRBV7-6; cdr3_nt: TGTGCCAGCAGCCCCCGCCCGGACAGGGACGAGCAGTACTTC; cdr3_aa: CASSPRPDRDEQYF
clone_size: .; d_call: TRBD1; j_call: TRBJ1-5; v_call: TRBV30; cdr3_nt: TGTGCCTGGAGTGATTCTAACAGGGGATGGGGCAATCAGCCCCAGCATTTT; cdr3_aa: CAWSDSNRGWGNQPQHF